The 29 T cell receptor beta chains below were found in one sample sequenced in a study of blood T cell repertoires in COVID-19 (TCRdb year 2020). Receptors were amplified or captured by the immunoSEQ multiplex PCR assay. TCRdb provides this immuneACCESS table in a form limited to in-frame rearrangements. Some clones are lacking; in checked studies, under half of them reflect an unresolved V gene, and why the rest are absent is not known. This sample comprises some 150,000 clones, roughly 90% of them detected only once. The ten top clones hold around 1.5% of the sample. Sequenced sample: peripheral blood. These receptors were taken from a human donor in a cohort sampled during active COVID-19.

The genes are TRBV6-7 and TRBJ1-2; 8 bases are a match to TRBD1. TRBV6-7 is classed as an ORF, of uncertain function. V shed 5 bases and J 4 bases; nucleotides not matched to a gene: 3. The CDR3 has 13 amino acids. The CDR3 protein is CASSMGQVYGYTF. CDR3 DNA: TGTGCCAGCAGTATGGGACAGGTCTATGGCTACACCTTC.

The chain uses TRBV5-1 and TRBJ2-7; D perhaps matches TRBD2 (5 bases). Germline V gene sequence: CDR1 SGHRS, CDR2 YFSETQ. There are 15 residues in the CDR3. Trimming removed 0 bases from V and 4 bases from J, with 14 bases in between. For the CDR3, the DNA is TGCGCCAGCAGCTTGGGGGGAGCAGGATTTTACGAGCAGTACTTC. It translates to CASSLGGAGFYEQYF.

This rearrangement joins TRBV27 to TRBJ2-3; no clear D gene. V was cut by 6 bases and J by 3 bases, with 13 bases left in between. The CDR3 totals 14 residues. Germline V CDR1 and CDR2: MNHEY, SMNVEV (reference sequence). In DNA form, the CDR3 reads TGTGCCAGCAGCCTTGCGGAGTGGACAGATACGCAGTATTTT. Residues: CASSLAEWTDTQYF.

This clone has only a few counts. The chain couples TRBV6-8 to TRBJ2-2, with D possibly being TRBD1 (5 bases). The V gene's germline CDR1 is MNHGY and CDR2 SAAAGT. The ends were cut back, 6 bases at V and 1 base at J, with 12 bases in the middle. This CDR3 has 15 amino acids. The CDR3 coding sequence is TGTGCCAGCAGCCTTTTTCAGGGGAACACCGGGGAGCTGTTTTTT. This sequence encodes CASSLFQGNTGELFF.

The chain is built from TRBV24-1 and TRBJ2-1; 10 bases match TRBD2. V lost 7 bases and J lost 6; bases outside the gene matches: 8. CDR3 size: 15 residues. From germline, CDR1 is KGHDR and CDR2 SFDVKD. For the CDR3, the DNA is TGTGCCACCAGCTCGGCTAGCGGGGGTGTCAATGAGCAGTTCTTC. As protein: CATSSASGGVNEQFF.

CDR3 DNA sequence: TGTGCCAGCACCCCCGGGTCGCCCTCCTACGAGCAGTACTTC. It is translated as CASTPGSPSYEQYF. This chain links TRBV2 with TRBJ2-7, with D unresolved. Germline CDR1 SNHLY, CDR2 FYNNEI. CDR3 length: 14 amino acids. The V end lost 7 bases, the J end lost 0 bases, and 13 bases lay between the germline ends.

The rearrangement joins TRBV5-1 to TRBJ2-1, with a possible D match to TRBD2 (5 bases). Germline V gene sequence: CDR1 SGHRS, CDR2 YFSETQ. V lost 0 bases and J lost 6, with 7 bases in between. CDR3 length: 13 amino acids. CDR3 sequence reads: CASSLDTSNEQFF. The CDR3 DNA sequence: TGCGCCAGCAGCTTGGATACTAGCAATGAGCAGTTCTTC.

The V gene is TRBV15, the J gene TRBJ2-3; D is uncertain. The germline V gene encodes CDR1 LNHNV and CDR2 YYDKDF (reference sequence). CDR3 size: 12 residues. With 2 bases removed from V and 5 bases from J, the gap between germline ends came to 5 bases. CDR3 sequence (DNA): TGTGCCACCAGCAGACGGAGAGATACGCAGTATTTT. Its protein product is CATSRRRDTQYF.

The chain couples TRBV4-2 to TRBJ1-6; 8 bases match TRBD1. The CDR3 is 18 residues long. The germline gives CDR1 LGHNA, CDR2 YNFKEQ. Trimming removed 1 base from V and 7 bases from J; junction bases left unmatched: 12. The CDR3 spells CASSQVGISGTGNSPLHF. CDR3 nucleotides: TGTGCCAGCAGCCAAGTTGGAATCTCCGGGACAGGAAATTCACCCCTCCACTTT.

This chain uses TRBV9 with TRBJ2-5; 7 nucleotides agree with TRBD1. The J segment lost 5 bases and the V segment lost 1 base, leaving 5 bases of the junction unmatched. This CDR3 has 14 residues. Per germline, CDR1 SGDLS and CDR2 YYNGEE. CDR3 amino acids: CASSVTGDGETQYF. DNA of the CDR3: TGTGCCAGCAGCGTAACAGGGGACGGGGAGACCCAGTACTTC.

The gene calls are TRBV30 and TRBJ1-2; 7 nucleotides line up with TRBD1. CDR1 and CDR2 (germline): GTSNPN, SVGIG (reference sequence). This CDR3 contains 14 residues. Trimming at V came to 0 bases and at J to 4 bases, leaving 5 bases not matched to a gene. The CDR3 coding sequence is TGTGCCTGGAGTGTACTGCCAGGGGGCTATGGCTACACCTTC. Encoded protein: CAWSVLPGGYGYTF.

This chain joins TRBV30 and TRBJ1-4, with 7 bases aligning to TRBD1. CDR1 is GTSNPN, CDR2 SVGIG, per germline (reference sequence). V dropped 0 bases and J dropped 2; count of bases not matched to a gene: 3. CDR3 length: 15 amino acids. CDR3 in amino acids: CAWSVLTGTNEKLFF. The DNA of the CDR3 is TGTGCCTGGAGTGTACTGACAGGGACTAATGAAAAACTGTTTTTT.

CDR3 amino acids: CASSIERTANYGYTF. The CDR3 DNA follows: TGTGCCAGTAGTATAGAAAGGACAGCTAACTATGGCTACACCTTC. The chain uses TRBV19 and TRBJ1-2, with a possible D match to TRBD1 (6 bases). The CDR3 is made up of 15 amino acids. The V end lost 0 bases, the J end lost 0 bases, and 8 bases lay between the germline ends. CDR1 LNHDA and CDR2 SQIVND come from the germline V gene (reference sequence).

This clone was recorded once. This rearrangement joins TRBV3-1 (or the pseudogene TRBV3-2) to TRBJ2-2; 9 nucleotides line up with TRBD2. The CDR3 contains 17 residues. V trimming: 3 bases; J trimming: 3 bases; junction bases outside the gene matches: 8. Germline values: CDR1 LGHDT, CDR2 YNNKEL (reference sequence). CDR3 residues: CASSQVKRGEDTGELFF. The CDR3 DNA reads TGTGCCAGCAGCCAGGTAAAGCGGGGGGAAGACACCGGGGAGCTGTTTTTT.

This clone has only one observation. The chain's CDR3 is CASGGGSYEQYF. In DNA form, the CDR3 reads TGTGCCTCGGGAGGGGGGTCCTACGAGCAGTACTTC. The chain carries TRBV10-3 and TRBJ2-7, with 8 bases fitting TRBD2. Germline lookup yields CDR1 ENHRY and CDR2 SYGVKD. J lost 1 base, V lost 11 bases, and 4 bases had no gene match. This CDR3 has 12 amino acids.

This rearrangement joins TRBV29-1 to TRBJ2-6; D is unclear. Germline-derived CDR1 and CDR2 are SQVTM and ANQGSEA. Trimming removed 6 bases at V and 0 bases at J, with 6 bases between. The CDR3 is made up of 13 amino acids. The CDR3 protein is CSVISSGANVLTF. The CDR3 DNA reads TGCAGCGTAATCAGCTCTGGGGCCAACGTCCTGACTTTC.

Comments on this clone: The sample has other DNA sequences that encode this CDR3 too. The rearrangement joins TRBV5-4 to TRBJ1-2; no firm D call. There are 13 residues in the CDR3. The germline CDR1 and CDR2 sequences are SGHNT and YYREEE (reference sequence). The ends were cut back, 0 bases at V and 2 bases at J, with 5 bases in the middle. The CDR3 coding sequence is TGTGCCAGCAGCTTGGGGCAGAACTATGGCTACACCTTC. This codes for CASSLGQNYGYTF.

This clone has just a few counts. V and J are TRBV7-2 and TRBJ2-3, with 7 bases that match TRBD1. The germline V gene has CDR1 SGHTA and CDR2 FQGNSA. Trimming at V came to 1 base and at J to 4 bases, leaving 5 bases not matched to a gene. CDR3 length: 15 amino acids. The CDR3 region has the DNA TGTGCCAGCAGCTTAGACAGGGGCATGGCAGATACGCAGTATTTT. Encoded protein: CASSLDRGMADTQYF.

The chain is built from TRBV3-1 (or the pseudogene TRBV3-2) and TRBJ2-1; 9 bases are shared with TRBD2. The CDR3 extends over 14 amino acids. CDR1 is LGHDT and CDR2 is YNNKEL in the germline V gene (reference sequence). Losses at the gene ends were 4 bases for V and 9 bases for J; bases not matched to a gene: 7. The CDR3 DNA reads TGTGCCAGCAGCCGCGCGGGGGGGCAGGTTGAGCAGTTCTTC. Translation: CASSRAGGQVEQFF.

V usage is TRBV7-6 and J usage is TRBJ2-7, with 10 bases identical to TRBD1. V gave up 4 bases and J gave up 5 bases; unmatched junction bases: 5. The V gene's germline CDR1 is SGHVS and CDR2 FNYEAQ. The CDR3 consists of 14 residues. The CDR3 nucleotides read TGTGCCAGCAGCTCTATGACAGGGGGCCACGAGCAGTACTTC. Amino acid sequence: CASSSMTGGHEQYF.

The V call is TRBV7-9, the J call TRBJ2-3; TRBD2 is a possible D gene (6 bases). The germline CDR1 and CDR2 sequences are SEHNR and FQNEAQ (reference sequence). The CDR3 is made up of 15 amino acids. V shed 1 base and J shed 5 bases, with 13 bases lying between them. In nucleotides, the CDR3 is TGTGCCAGCAGCTTAGGGGGAGACGGGGGAGATACGCAGTATTTT. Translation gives CASSLGGDGGDTQYF.

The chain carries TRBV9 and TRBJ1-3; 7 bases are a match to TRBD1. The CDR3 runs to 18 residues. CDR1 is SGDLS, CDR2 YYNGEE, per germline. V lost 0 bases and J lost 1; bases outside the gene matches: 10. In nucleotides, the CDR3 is TGTGCCAGCAGCGTAGGAGGGGGCCTGGACGGATCTGGAAACACCATATATTTT. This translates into CASSVGGGLDGSGNTIYF.

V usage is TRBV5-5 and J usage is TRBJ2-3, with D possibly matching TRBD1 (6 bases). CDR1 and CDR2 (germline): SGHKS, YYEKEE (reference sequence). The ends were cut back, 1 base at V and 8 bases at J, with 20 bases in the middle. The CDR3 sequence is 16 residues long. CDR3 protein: CASSLFTGSVRATQYF. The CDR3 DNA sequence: TGTGCCAGCAGCTTGTTCACAGGGAGTGTCCGTGCTACGCAGTATTTT.

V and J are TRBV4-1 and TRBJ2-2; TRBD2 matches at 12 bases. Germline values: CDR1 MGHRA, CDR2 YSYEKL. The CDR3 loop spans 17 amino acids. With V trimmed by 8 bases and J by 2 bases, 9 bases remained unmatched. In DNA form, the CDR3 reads TGCGCCAGCGGCTCCGGACTAGCGGGGTTTAACACCGGGGAGCTGTTTTTT. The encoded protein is CASGSGLAGFNTGELFF.

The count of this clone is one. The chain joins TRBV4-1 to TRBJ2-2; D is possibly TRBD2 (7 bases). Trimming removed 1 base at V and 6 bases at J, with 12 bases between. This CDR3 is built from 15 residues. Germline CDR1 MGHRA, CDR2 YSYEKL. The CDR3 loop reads CASSQVLGGPGELFF. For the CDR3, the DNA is TGCGCCAGCAGCCAAGTTTTGGGGGGGCCCGGGGAGCTGTTTTTT.

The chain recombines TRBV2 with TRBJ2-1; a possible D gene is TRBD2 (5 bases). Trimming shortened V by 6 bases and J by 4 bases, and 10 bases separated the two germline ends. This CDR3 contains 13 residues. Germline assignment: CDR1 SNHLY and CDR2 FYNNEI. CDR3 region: CASRRGGYNEQFF. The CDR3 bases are TGTGCCAGCAGACGGGGTGGATACAATGAGCAGTTCTTC.

Written as DNA, the CDR3 is TGTGCCAGCAGCCATCCGTGGTTGACAGACGGCTACACCTTC. Amino acids: CASSHPWLTDGYTF. The chain is built from TRBV7-9 and TRBJ1-2; D perhaps matches TRBD1 (5 bases). V was clipped by 5 bases and J by 8 bases, with 18 bases between them. The CDR3 totals 14 residues. Germline V gives CDR1 SEHNR, CDR2 FQNEAQ (reference sequence).

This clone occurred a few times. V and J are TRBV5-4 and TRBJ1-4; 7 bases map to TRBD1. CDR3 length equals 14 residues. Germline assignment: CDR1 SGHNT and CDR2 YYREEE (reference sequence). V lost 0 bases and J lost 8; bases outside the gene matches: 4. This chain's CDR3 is CASSLDRGSEKLFF. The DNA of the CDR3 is TGTGCCAGCAGCTTGGACAGGGGAAGCGAAAAACTGTTTTTT.

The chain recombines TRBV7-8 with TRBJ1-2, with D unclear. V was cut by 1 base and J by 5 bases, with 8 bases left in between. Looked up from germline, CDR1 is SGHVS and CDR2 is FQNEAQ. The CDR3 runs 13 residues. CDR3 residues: CASSLGGSYGYTF. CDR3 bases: TGTGCCAGCAGCTTAGGAGGGTCGTATGGCTACACCTTC. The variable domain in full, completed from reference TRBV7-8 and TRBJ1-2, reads GAGVSQSPRYKVAKRGQDVALRCDPISGHVSLFWYQQALGQGPEFLTYFQNEAQLDKSGLPSDRFFAERPEGSVSTLKIQRTQQEDSAVYLCASSLGGSYGYTFGSGTRLTVV.